This T cell receptor (beta chain) came from a study of CXCR3-negative and CXCR3-positive naive CD8 T cells. This CDR3 comprises 14 residues. The germline CDR1 and CDR2 sequences are LNHNV and YYDKDF (reference sequence). It was by 5' RACE with UMI labels that the TRB cDNA libraries were prepared. TCRdb reanalyzed the 5' RACE reads, giving one entry per CDR3 protein sequence and no DNA. This sample carries over 150,000 distinct CDR3 sequences, with just under 0.5% going to the ten biggest clones. The study, taken as a whole, reports: Naive subsets displayed similar surface CD5, and TCR strength was inferred from TRB CDR3 properties. Comparison of naive CXCR3-negative and CXCR3-positive cells revealed similar TRBV-TRBJ usage, while memory cells differed. Comparison of naive cells showed more hydrophobic TRB CDR3s in CXCR3-positive than in CXCR3-negative naive cells.

For this clonotype: Its target is unknown.

The chain employs TRBV15 and TRBJ1-1. The sequence derives from a human donor in good health. Some clones in this sample may be carry-over from other donors' samples. The sequencing sample was made of naive CXCR3+ CD8+ T cells from blood. This sample's subset: CD45RO-CCR7+CD27+CD95- naive CD8+ T cells expressing CXCR3 (TNR3+). CDR3 sequence: CATSRVDKNTEAFF.